In this sample, the clone carrying this T cell receptor beta chain turned up once. Its target is not known. This sample was taken from a study of lymphopenia after photon versus proton radiotherapy. Study-level results: Oligoclonal CD8+ Temra expansion after nadir drove photon patients' diversity drop. Only patients who died were analyzed for survival; proton advantage is unproven. Post-nadir TCR diversity decline inversely tracked overall survival among those who died. Relative stability marked proton patients; photon patients lost diversity and naive cells.

Looked up from germline, CDR1 is MDHEN and CDR2 is SYDVKM. This CDR3 region has 14 residues. The junction had 11 bases not matched to a gene; V was cut back by 6 bases and J by 6 bases. Measured with immunoSEQ multiplex PCR; TCRdb has only the in-frame clones, and not every one. Altogether tens of thousands of clones are present, 70% to 85% being singletons, with the ten largest covering around 20%. V and J are TRBV28 and TRBJ2-7; 7 positions agree with TRBD1. This TCR derives from a woman between 65 and 79 years old with pancreatic cancer. The sequenced sample was peripheral blood, obtained from a patient treated with proton-based radiotherapy. CDR3 in amino acids: CASRAGGRSGEQYF. CDR3 sequence (DNA): TGTGCCAGCAGGGCAGGGGGTAGGTCCGGCGAGCAGTACTTC.